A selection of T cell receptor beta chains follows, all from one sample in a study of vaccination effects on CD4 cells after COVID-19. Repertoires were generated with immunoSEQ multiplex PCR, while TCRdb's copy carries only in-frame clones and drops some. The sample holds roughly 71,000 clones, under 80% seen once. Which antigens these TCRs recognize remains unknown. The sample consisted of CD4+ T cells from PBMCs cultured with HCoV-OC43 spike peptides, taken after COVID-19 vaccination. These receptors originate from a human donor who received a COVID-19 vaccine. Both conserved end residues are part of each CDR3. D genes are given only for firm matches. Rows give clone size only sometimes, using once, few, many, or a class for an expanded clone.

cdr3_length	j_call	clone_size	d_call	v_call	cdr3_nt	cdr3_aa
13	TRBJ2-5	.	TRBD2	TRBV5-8	TGTGCCAGCAGCCTTAGCGGGGGTGAGACCCAGTACTTC	CASSLSGGETQYF
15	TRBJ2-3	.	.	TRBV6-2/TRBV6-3	TGTGCCAGCAGTTATCACCGGGACTCCACAGATACGCAGTATTTT	CASSYHRDSTDTQYF
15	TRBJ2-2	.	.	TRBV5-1	TGCGCCAGCAGCTTGAGTTTATCGGGGGCCGGGGAGCTGTTTTTT	CASSLSLSGAGELFF
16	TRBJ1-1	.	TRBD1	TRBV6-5	TGTGCCAGCAGTTACTCGTTCGACAGGGGGCGAACTGAAGCTTTCTTT	CASSYSFDRGRTEAFF
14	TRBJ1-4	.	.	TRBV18	TGTGCCAGCTCCGAGCTCAGTCCTAATGAAAAACTGTTTTTT	CASSELSPNEKLFF
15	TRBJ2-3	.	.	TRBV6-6	TGTGCCAGCACTCTATCACAGGGTGGTGCAGATACGCAGTATTTT	CASTLSQGGADTQYF
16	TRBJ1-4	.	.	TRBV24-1	TGTGCCACCAGTTCGGGGTCGGGACGAATAAATGAAAAACTGTTTTTT	CATSSGSGRINEKLFF
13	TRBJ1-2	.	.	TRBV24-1	TGTGCCACCAGTAAGGACGGGGCGAGTGGCTACACCTTC	CATSKDGASGYTF
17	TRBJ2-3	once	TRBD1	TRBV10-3	TGTGCCATCAGTGACGCGGAAGGGACAGGGGGCAGAGATACGCAGTATTTT	CAISDAEGTGGRDTQYF
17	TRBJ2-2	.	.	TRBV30	TGTGCCTGGAGTGAACCCGGGACGTTCGCGAACACCGGGGAGCTGTTTTTT	CAWSEPGTFANTGELFF
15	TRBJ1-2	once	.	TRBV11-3	TGTGCCAGCAGCCGAGGCTGTAAGGGGGATAGGGGCTACACCTTC	CASSRGCKGDRGYTF
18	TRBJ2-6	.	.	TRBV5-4	TGTGCCAGCAGCCGAGACCGGGGCCGTAACTCTGGGGCCAACGTCCTGACTTTC	CASSRDRGRNSGANVLTF
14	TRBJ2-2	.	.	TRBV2	TGTGCCAGCCAGACCGGCGCGAACACCGGGGAGCTGTTTTTT	CASQTGANTGELFF
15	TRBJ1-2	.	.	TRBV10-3	TGTGCCATCAGTGATCCGGACGGCGCTAACTATGGCTACACCTTC	CAISDPDGANYGYTF
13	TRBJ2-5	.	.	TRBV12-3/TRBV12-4	TGTGCCAGCAAAGGCCGGGGAGTAGAGACCCAGTACTTC	CASKGRGVETQYF
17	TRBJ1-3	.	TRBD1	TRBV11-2	TGTGCCAGCAGCTCGAGGGGGACAGGGAGCCCCGGAAACACCATATATTTT	CASSSRGTGSPGNTIYF
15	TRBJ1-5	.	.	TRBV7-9	TGTGCCAGCAGCTTAGGAAATCAGGGGCTTCAGCCCCAGCATTTT	CASSLGNQGLQPQHF
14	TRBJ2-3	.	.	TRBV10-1	TGCGCCAGCAGTGAGGGCAGGGTCACAGATACGCAGTATTTT	CASSEGRVTDTQYF
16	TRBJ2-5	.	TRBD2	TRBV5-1	TGCGCCAGCAGCTTGGCCCTTAGCGGGGGGCCGGAGACCCAGTACTTC	CASSLALSGGPETQYF
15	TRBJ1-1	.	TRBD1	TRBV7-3	TGTGCCAGCAGCCCCCGGACAGGGATGAACACTGAAGCTTTCTTT	CASSPRTGMNTEAFF
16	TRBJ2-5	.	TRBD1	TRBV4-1	TGCGCCAGCAGCCTACAAAGCGGGACAGGGGAAGAGACCCAGTACTTC	CASSLQSGTGEETQYF
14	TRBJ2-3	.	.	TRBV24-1	TGTGCCACCAGTGACAGGAGGGGCACAGATACGCAGTATTTT	CATSDRRGTDTQYF
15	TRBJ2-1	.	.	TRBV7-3	TGTGCCAGCAGCTTAGGGGGGGGGCCTTACAATGAGCAGTTCTTC	CASSLGGGPYNEQFF
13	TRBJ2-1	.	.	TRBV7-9	TGTGCCAGCAGCTTAGGGATAGTCAATGAGCAGTTCTTC	CASSLGIVNEQFF
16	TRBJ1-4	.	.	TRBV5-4	TGTGCCAGCAGCTTGGGTGCGAGAGGGACTAATGAAAAACTGTTTTTT	CASSLGARGTNEKLFF
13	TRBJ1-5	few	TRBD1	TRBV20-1	TGCAGTGCTAGTCAAGGGGGCCTACAGCCCCAGCATTTT	CSASQGGLQPQHF
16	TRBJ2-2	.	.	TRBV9	TGTGCCAGCAGCCCCCGGGGACAACAGAACACCGGGGAGCTGTTTTTT	CASSPRGQQNTGELFF
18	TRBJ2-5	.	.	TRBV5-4	TGTGCCAGCAGCTTGGGCGCAGGGGACACTACCCTGTTTGTGGCCCAGTACTTC	CASSLGAGDTTLFVAQYF
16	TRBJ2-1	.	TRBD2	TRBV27	TGTGCCAGCAACCAATGGGGGACTAGCGGGAACAATGAGCAGTTCTTC	CASNQWGTSGNNEQFF
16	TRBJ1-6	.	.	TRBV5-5	TGTGCCAGCAGCCCCGGTTTAGGTCTGAGGAATTCACCCCTCCACTTT	CASSPGLGLRNSPLHF
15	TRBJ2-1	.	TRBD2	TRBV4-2	TGTGCCAGCAGCCAAGCTAGCGGGGGGGTGAATGAGCAGTTCTTC	CASSQASGGVNEQFF
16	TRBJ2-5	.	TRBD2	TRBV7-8	TGTGCCAGCAGGCGGGGACTAGCGGGGGGCCAAGAGACCCAGTACTTC	CASRRGLAGGQETQYF
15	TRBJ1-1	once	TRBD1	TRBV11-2	TGTGCCAGCAGAGTGCCGGGACAGCGGAACACTGAAGCTTTCTTT	CASRVPGQRNTEAFF
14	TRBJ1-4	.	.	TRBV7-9	TGTGCCAGCAGCTTAGGGACAACTAATGAAAAACTGTTTTTT	CASSLGTTNEKLFF
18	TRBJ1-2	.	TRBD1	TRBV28	TGTGCCAGCAGCCCAGACCCCCGGAGGGGGCAAAGCGGCTATGGCTACACCTTC	CASSPDPRRGQSGYGYTF
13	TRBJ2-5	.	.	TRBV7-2	TGTGCCAGCAGCGTACAGGACCAAGAGACCCAGTACTTC	CASSVQDQETQYF
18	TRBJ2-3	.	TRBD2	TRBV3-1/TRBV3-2	TGTGCCAGCAGCCAACGGCAACTAGCGGGGGGGAGCACAGATACGCAGTATTTT	CASSQRQLAGGSTDTQYF
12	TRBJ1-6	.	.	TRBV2	TGTGCCAGCACCCCCCAGAATTCACCCCTCCACTTT	CASTPQNSPLHF
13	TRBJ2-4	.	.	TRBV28	TGTGCCAGCAGTGCCCCAGGGGTGGACATTCAGTACTTC	CASSAPGVDIQYF
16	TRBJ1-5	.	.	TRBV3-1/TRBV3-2	TGTGCCAGCAGCCATGGGGCGCCTGGTGGCAATCAGCCCCAGCATTTT	CASSHGAPGGNQPQHF
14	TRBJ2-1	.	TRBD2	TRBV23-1	TGCGCCAGCAGTATAAGCGGGGGTTACAATGAGCAGTTCTTC	CASSISGGYNEQFF
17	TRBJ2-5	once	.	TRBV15	TGTGCCACCAGCAGAGAGTATGTTGAAAACCCACAAGAGACCCAGTACTTC	CATSREYVENPQETQYF
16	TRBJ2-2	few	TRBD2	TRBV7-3	TGTGCCAGCAGTCGTATAGCGGGGGCGAACACCGGGGAGCTGTTTTTT	CASSRIAGANTGELFF
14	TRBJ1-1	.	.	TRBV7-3	TGTGCCAGCAGCGCCAGACGGGCGAACACTGAAGCTTTCTTT	CASSARRANTEAFF
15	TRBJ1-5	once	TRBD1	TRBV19	TGTGCCAGTAGTAGGACAGGGAGCAGCAATCAGCCCCAGCATTTT	CASSRTGSSNQPQHF
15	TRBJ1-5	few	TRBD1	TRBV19	TGTGCCAGTAGTATAGAAGGGGGCGTCAATCAGCCCCAGCATTTT	CASSIEGGVNQPQHF
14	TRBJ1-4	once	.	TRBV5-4	TGTGCCAGCAGCCGGGGACTGTCGAATGAAAAACTGTTTTTT	CASSRGLSNEKLFF
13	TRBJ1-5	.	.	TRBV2	TGTGCCAGCAGGGAGGCCGAGGGCCAGCCCCAGCATTTT	CASREAEGQPQHF
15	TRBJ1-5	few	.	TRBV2	TGTGCCAGCACTAAGGGGGAAGGGGAAAATCAGCCCCAGCATTTT	CASTKGEGENQPQHF
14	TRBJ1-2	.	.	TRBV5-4	TGTGCCAGCAGCTTGTACAGCTCAAACTATGGCTACACCTTC	CASSLYSSNYGYTF
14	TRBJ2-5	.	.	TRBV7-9	TGTGCCAGCAGCTTAGTTGGCTTTGATGCGACCCAGTACTTC	CASSLVGFDATQYF
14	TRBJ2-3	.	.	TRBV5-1	TGCGCCAGCAGCTTGGGTTCTGGCACAGATACGCAGTATTTT	CASSLGSGTDTQYF
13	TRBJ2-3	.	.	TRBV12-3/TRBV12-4	TGTGCCAGCAGTTTGGGAAGCACAGATACGCAGTATTTT	CASSLGSTDTQYF